This entry lists 20 T cell receptor beta chains sequenced from one sample in a study of T cell responses to AZD1222 COVID-19 vaccine. Clones were read by immunoSEQ multiplex PCR, and TCRdb kept only the in-frame ones, dropping some. The sample lists about 150,000 clones; around 94% were seen once. The sample here was peripheral blood, taken on day 0 of AZD1222 vaccination. Source of these receptors: an adult in good health.

The chain is built from TRBV7-8 and TRBJ1-2; 11 bases are shared with TRBD1. J was trimmed by 2 bases and V by 5 bases; bases with no gene match: 1. This CDR3 has 14 residues. Germline V CDR1 and CDR2: SGHVS, FQNEAQ. The CDR3 DNA is TGTGCCAGCAGCGGGACAGGGGGAAACTATGGCTACACCTTC. Protein product: CASSGTGGNYGYTF.

V is TRBV2 and J is TRBJ2-5, with 9 bases lining up with TRBD2. The V and J ends lost 5 bases and 5 bases, in that order; junction bases with no gene match: 9. The germline V gene has CDR1 SNHLY and CDR2 FYNNEI. The CDR3 spans 15 residues. The DNA of the CDR3 is TGTGCCAGCAGTAGTGGCGGGGGGGCCCGGGAGACCCAGTACTTC. This sequence encodes CASSSGGGARETQYF.

The chain uses TRBV20-1 and TRBJ2-5; the D is unclear. V dropped 4 bases and J dropped 3 bases, with 6 bases sitting between them. The germline gives CDR1 DFQATT, CDR2 SNEGSKA (reference sequence). The CDR3 runs to 11 residues. CDR3 in amino acids: CSATQKETQYF. CDR3 sequence (DNA): TGCAGTGCTACACAGAAAGAGACCCAGTACTTC.

CDR3 bases: TGCAGTGTATGGGACCTCGGGAACGTC. Encoded protein: CSVWDLGNV. The chain joins TRBV20-1 to TRBJ2-7; the D gene could be TRBD1 or TRBD2 (5 bases each). This CDR3 is built from 9 residues. Germline V gene sequence: CDR1 DFQATT, CDR2 SNEGSKA (reference sequence).

The genes are TRBV12-3 or TRBV12-4 and TRBJ1-2; TRBD1 agrees at 7 bases. This CDR3 comprises 13 residues. Trimming took 8 bases from V and 8 from J; bases not matched to a gene: 11. The chain's CDR3 is CASSPTGGGGYTF. CDR3 bases: TGTGCCAGCTCCCCAACGGGAGGGGGCGGCTACACCTTC.

V usage is TRBV7-9 and J usage is TRBJ2-1, with D perhaps given as TRBD1 or TRBD2 (5 bases each). This CDR3 contains 14 residues. CDR1 and CDR2 from the germline V gene are SEHNR and FQNEAQ (reference sequence). The germline V and J ends were trimmed by 10 bases and 0 bases, with 13 bases remaining between them. The CDR3 DNA reads as TGTGCCACCCCGGGGACCCACTCCTACAATGAGCAGTTCTTC. This translates into CATPGTHSYNEQFF. The variable domain in full, completed from reference TRBV7-9 and TRBJ2-1, reads DTGVSQNPRHKITKRGQNVTFRCDPISEHNRLYWYRQTLGQGPEFLTYFQNEAQLEKSRLLSDRFSAERPKGSFSTLEIQRTEQGDSAMYLCATPGTHSYNEQFFGPGTRLTVL.

The chain joins TRBV2 to TRBJ2-1; TRBD2 aligns across 10 bases. Germline V gives CDR1 SNHLY, CDR2 FYNNEI. The length of the CDR3 is 15 residues. V shed 5 bases and J 3 bases; nucleotides not matched to a gene: 4. CDR3 loop: CASSLQRGGYNEQFF. The CDR3, as DNA: TGTGCCAGCAGTCTACAGCGGGGGGGCTACAATGAGCAGTTCTTC.

The V and J genes are TRBV21-1 and TRBJ2-3; the table's TRBD1 call for D was not verified on the DNA. TRBV21-1 counts as a pseudogene. This CDR3 has 18 residues. The CDR3 region is CASSKQGTGSSSTDTQYF. The CDR3 DNA sequence: TGTGCCAGCAGCAAACAAGGGACAGGGTCCTCTAGCACAGATACGCAGTATTTT.

This clone has just one count. This chain uses TRBV2 with TRBJ1-5; D not certain. The length of the CDR3 is 19 residues. Trimming pared 6 bases from V and 0 bases from J, leaving 24 bases between. Germline values: CDR1 SNHLY, CDR2 FYNNEI. CDR3 sequence reads: CASSISTQMALDSNQPQHF. The DNA of the CDR3 is TGTGCCAGCAGCATCTCCACGCAGATGGCTTTGGATAGCAATCAGCCCCAGCATTTT.

The chain links TRBV28 to TRBJ1-1; D is ambiguous. This CDR3 spans 15 amino acids. Germline CDR1 is MDHEN and CDR2 is SYDVKM. Between the trimmed V and J ends, which lost 6 bases and 1 base, there was a span of 15 bases. The CDR3 sequence: CASSFLPHPNTEAFF. The CDR3 DNA is TGTGCCAGCAGCTTCCTCCCCCACCCGAACACTGAAGCTTTCTTT.

V usage is TRBV11-2 and J usage is TRBJ2-7; 9 bases are shared with TRBD1. Looked up from germline, CDR1 is SGHAT and CDR2 is FQNNGV. The CDR3 runs 15 residues. The junction had 9 bases not matched to a gene; V was cut back by 4 bases and J by 5 bases. CDR3 bases: TGTGCCAGCAGCTCCGGACAGGGGATTTTACACGAGCAGTACGTC. Encoded protein: CASSSGQGILHEQYV.

V and J are TRBV9 and TRBJ1-2, with a tentative D call TRBD1 (5 bases). The V end was cut by 4 bases, the J end by 8 bases, with 15 bases between. The CDR3 contains 13 residues. CDR1 and CDR2 (germline): SGDLS, YYNGEE. The CDR3: CASSPNGAEGYTF. The CDR3 DNA follows: TGTGCCAGCAGCCCCAATGGGGCGGAAGGCTACACCTTC.

This rearrangement joins TRBV6-5 to TRBJ1-6; D remains unclear. Germline V lookup: CDR1 MNHEY, CDR2 SVGAGI. V lost 0 bases, J lost 7 bases, and 4 bases lay in between. This CDR3 comprises 13 residues. Written as DNA, the CDR3 is TGTGCCAGCAGTTACTCCGCCAATTCACCCCTCCACTTT. Protein sequence: CASSYSANSPLHF.

The chain joins TRBV6-5 to TRBJ2-6; D gene unclear. The CDR3 runs 16 residues. The germline V gene has CDR1 MNHEY and CDR2 SVGAGI. V lost 0 bases and J 0 bases, leaving 6 bases between the germline ends. The CDR3 DNA is TGTGCCAGCAGTTACTCTTTGTACTCTGGGGCCAACGTCCTGACTTTC. This codes for CASSYSLYSGANVLTF.

This chain connects TRBV18 to TRBJ1-6; 8 bases align to TRBD1. CDR3 length equals 15 residues. Germline V CDR1 and CDR2: KGHSH, LQKENI. With 0 bases clipped from V and 8 bases from J, the junction kept 3 bases outside the gene matches. CDR3 DNA: TGTGCCAGCTCACCACCGGGACAGGAATATTCACCCCTCCACTTT. It is translated as CASSPPGQEYSPLHF.

Written as DNA, the CDR3 is TGTGCCAGCAGCTCCCCCAGATCTAACACTGAAGCTTTCTTT. As protein: CASSSPRSNTEAFF. The chain carries TRBV5-4 and TRBJ1-1; D gene uncertain. The germline gives CDR1 SGHNT, CDR2 YYREEE (reference sequence). Trimming removed 3 bases from V and 2 bases from J, with 11 bases in between. The CDR3 spans 14 residues.

V is TRBV3-1 (or the pseudogene TRBV3-2) and J is TRBJ2-3; D might be TRBD2 (5 bases). V was pared by 0 bases and J by 2 bases, with 18 bases between. The CDR3 contains 18 residues. Looked up from germline, CDR1 is LGHDT and CDR2 is YNNKEL (reference sequence). The CDR3, as DNA: TGTGCCAGCAGCCAAGATGCCTACGCCCCGAGGGTCACAGATACGCAGTATTTT. Translation: CASSQDAYAPRVTDTQYF.

CDR3 in amino acids: CASSWGVGAEKLFF. CDR3 DNA: TGTGCCAGCAGCTGGGGAGTCGGAGCAGAAAAACTGTTTTTT. The chain combines TRBV5-4 with TRBJ1-4; D call uncertain. Trimming took 3 bases from V and 8 from J, leaving 14 bases between them. CDR3 length equals 14 residues. CDR1 and CDR2 (germline): SGHNT, YYREEE (reference sequence).

The chain is built from TRBV7-8 and TRBJ1-6; D remains ambiguous. V was shortened by 5 bases and J by 5 bases, with 10 bases between the two germline ends. The CDR3 loop spans 14 amino acids. Germline V gene sequence: CDR1 SGHVS, CDR2 FQNEAQ. CDR3 in DNA: TGTGCCAGCAGCCCTCCGGTGGATAATTCACCCCTCCACTTT. The encoded protein is CASSPPVDNSPLHF.

In this sample, this clone turned up a few times. The CDR3 nucleotides are TGTGCCACCAGCAGAGATATGGGCGATGAGCAGTTCTTC. It encodes CATSRDMGDEQFF. This rearrangement joins TRBV15 to TRBJ2-1; D is unclear. This CDR3 is built from 13 residues. The germline gives CDR1 LNHNV, CDR2 YYDKDF (reference sequence). Trimming shortened V by 0 bases and J by 8 bases, and 8 bases separated the two germline ends.